This TCR beta chain was profiled in a study of T-cell reconstitution after alpha-beta-depleted transplantation in children. CDR3 length: 15 amino acids. V gave up 3 bases and J gave up 0 bases; unmatched junction bases: 5. Study-wide results and caveats: T-cell counts and diversity at one year post-transplant came mainly from newly produced T cells. Alpha-beta T cells present about two months after transplant were reported to originate from several hundred expanded graft clones.

The sample holds many counts of this clonotype. Its specificity is unknown. Unique molecular identifiers were used in preparing the TCRbeta library. TCRdb independently ran MiXCR on the PCR reads; one entry per CDR3 protein. The sample yields approximately 500,000 distinct CDR3 sequences, 8% to 11% seen once. This TCR was recovered from a child under 10 years old with inherited bone marrow failure, due to receive a stem cell transplant. The sample here was PBMCs, taken before TCRalphabeta/CD19-depleted stem cell transplant. This chain connects TRBV12-3 or TRBV12-4 to TRBJ2-7; 7 positions match TRBD2. CDR3 in amino acids: CASSFGGTISYEQYF. The CDR3 DNA is TGTGCCAGCAGTTTTGGTGGGACTATCTCCTACGAGCAGTACTTC.